This T cell receptor beta chain was captured in a study of technical replicates of blood from a handful of donors. Measured with immunoSEQ multiplex PCR; TCRdb has only the in-frame clones, and not every one. The sample has fewer than 95,000 clones, 90% to 95% seen once; the top ten hold 0.25%. The CDR3 totals 21 residues. J was trimmed by 1 base and V by 0 bases; bases with no gene match: 17. Germline CDR1 is MGHRA and CDR2 is YSYEKL. This chain connects TRBV4-1 to TRBJ1-5; 8 nucleotides agree with TRBD1. Sequenced sample: T cells isolated from PBMCs. This TCR derives from a human donor in good health. The DNA for the CDR3 is TGCGCCAGCAGCCAAGATCGGTTTTCCGGGACAGGCGTCTCGAGCAATCAGCCCCAGCATTTT. Its translation is CASSQDRFSGTGVSSNQPQHF.